This T cell receptor (beta chain) comes out of a study of blood T cell repertoires in COVID-19. V dropped 0 bases and J dropped 5 bases, with 5 bases sitting between them. CDR3 length: 13 residues. Germline V CDR1 and CDR2: SGHTA, FQGTGA. Using immunoSEQ multiplex PCR, the repertoire was profiled, and TCRdb retains in-frame clones only, with some absent. Of more than 250,000 clones in the sample, nearly 85% were seen once. The receptor was derived from a human donor in a cohort sampled during active COVID-19. V gene TRBV7-3 combines with J gene TRBJ2-1, with D uncertain. Sequenced sample: peripheral blood. CDR3 loop: CASSLTPDNEQFF. The CDR3 bases are TGTGCCAGCAGCTTAACCCCCGACAATGAGCAGTTCTTC. Using reference TRBV7-3 and TRBJ2-1 for the parts outside the CDR3, the full variable domain is GAGVSQTPSNKVTEKGKYVELRCDPISGHTALYWYRQSLGQGPEFLIYFQGTGAADDSGLPNDRFFAVRPEGSVSTLKIQRTERGDSAVYLCASSLTPDNEQFFGPGTRLTVL.